This TCR beta chain emerged from a study of control samples from healthy donors and cancer patients. CDR1 is LGHDT and CDR2 is YNNKEL in the germline V gene (reference sequence). V gave up 0 bases and J gave up 13 bases, with 14 bases separating them. The CDR3 loop spans 13 amino acids. Sequencing used immunoSEQ multiplex PCR; TCRdb keeps in-frame clones, though not all of them. The table has around 26,000 clones, around four fifths seen once. Sequenced: PBMCs. The sequence was obtained from a man aged 60 to 75 with colorectal cancer. V and J are TRBV3-1 (or the pseudogene TRBV3-2) and TRBJ2-3; weak D call: TRBD1 (6 bases). CDR3 coding DNA: TGTGCCAGCAGCCAAGATCGTCGGACAGAGAAGTATTTT. As protein: CASSQDRRTEKYF.